Following are 18 T cell receptor beta chains from one sample sequenced in a study of cytomegalovirus exposure and HLA in healthy donors. The PCR had 60 Vbeta and 13 Jbeta primers. Assay: immunoSEQ multiplex PCR; the TCRdb copy retains only in-frame clones and omits some. The table has roughly 200,000 clones, around 80% seen once; the top ten hold about 4%. Sample: PBMCs. The origin of the receptors is a woman aged 55 to 70 in good health and CMV-seropositive.

This clone has just one count. The chain combines TRBV30 with TRBJ2-5; TRBD2 might be the D (5 bases). Per germline, CDR1 GTSNPN and CDR2 SVGIG (reference sequence). The V end was cut by 4 bases, the J end by 5 bases, with 14 bases between. The CDR3 sequence is 13 residues long. Here the CDR3 DNA reads TGTGCCTGGACGTCCGGGGTCGTCGAGACCCAGTACTTC. It codes for CAWTSGVVETQYF.

V is TRBV7-9 and J is TRBJ2-5; D might be TRBD1 (5 bases). The DNA end is more similar to TRBJ2-7, so the J call may be wrong. Germline lookup yields CDR1 SEHNR and CDR2 FQNEAQ (reference sequence). The CDR3 consists of 13 residues. DNA of the CDR3: TGTGCCAGCAGCCACGACAGTCTCCACGAGCAGTACTTC. Amino acids: CASSHDSLHEQYF.

With regard to this clone: Other DNA sequences in this sample translate to the same CDR3. The J gene is TRBJ1-5, the V gene TRBV10-1; D is perhaps TRBD1 (6 bases). The germline gives CDR1 WNHNN, CDR2 SYGVQD (reference sequence). The V end was cut by 8 bases, the J end by 1 base, with 12 bases between. CDR3 length: 14 amino acids. The CDR3 coding sequence is TGCGCCAGCCCCAGGGGTATAAGCAATCAGCCCCAGCATTTT. This codes for CASPRGISNQPQHF.

The chain carries TRBV11-1 and TRBJ2-7; 8 nucleotides match TRBD1. The CDR3 sequence is 14 residues long. The trim removed 7 bases at V and 5 bases at J, leaving 10 bases unmatched. Germline CDR1 reads SGHAT; CDR2 reads FQDESV (reference sequence). The CDR3 nucleotides read TGTGCCAGCAAGTTGGACAGGGTGTTCGACGAGCAGTACTTC. This codes for CASKLDRVFDEQYF.

V usage is TRBV7-2 and J usage is TRBJ2-5; D is unresolved. The germline gives CDR1 SGHTA, CDR2 FQGNSA. V lost 4 bases, J lost 1 base, and 10 bases lay in between. The CDR3 sequence is 14 residues long. The CDR3 region is CASSSLVGQETQYF. The DNA for the CDR3 is TGTGCCAGCAGCTCACTCGTCGGCCAAGAGACCCAGTACTTC.

This sequence joins TRBV5-6 and TRBJ2-5; D possibly corresponds to TRBD2 (5 bases). Germline lookup yields CDR1 SGHDT and CDR2 YYEEEE. The CDR3 totals 15 residues. V was shortened by 2 bases and J by 2 bases, with 13 bases between the two germline ends. This chain's CDR3 is CASSFDNLAQETQYF. DNA of the CDR3: TGTGCCAGCAGCTTTGATAACCTAGCACAAGAGACCCAGTACTTC.

V and J are TRBV2 and TRBJ1-5; 8 bases map to TRBD1. Germline V lookup: CDR1 SNHLY, CDR2 FYNNEI. With V trimmed by 3 bases and J by 7 bases, 8 bases remained unmatched. The CDR3 sequence is 15 residues long. CDR3 coding DNA: TGTGCCAGCAGTGAGATTGGGACAGGAAACCAGCCCCAGCATTTT. Translating gives CASSEIGTGNQPQHF.

The J gene is TRBJ2-5, the V gene TRBV6-5; D is ambiguous. TRBJ2-7 explains the end of the DNA better; the J call may be wrong. The germline gives CDR1 MNHEY, CDR2 SVGAGI. The CDR3 sequence is 16 residues long. The CDR3 is CASSYFRPSGAAEQYF. In nucleotides, the CDR3 is TGTGCCAGCAGTTACTTTCGGCCTAGTGGCGCTGCCGAGCAGTACTTC.

The V and J genes are TRBV7-3 and TRBJ2-7, with 7 bases identical to TRBD1. After removal of 1 base from V and 2 bases from J, the junction contained 11 bases not matched to a gene. The CDR3 totals 17 residues. The V gene's germline CDR1 is SGHTA and CDR2 FQGTGA. Here the CDR3 DNA reads TGTGCCAGCAGCTTAATTCTTTGCTGGCAGGGGGCCTACGAGCAGTACTTC. Protein sequence: CASSLILCWQGAYEQYF.

The chain uses TRBV30 and TRBJ1-4; TRBD1 might be the D (6 bases). With 6 bases removed from V and 1 base from J, the gap between germline ends came to 12 bases. The CDR3 spans 14 residues. Germline CDR1 and CDR2: GTSNPN and SVGIG (reference sequence). CDR3 loop: CACRNRVTNEKLFF. The CDR3 region has the DNA TGTGCCTGCCGCAACAGGGTAACTAATGAAAAACTGTTTTTT.

This clone came up a few times. V usage is TRBV12-5 and J usage is TRBJ2-7, with 10 bases identical to TRBD1. V trimming: 0 bases; J trimming: 5 bases; junction bases outside the gene matches: 7. The CDR3 loop spans 16 amino acids. Germline V gene data show CDR1 as LGHNT and CDR2 as FRNRAP. The CDR3 bases are TGTGCTAGTGGTTTGGTACGGGGACAGGGGAAACACGAGCAGTACTTC. Amino acids: CASGLVRGQGKHEQYF.

This chain joins TRBV19 and TRBJ1-1, with D perhaps TRBD1 (6 bases). Germline lookup yields CDR1 LNHDA and CDR2 SQIVND (reference sequence). The CDR3 is 14 residues long. The V and J ends lost 3 bases and 5 bases respectively, with 13 bases between them. The CDR3 DNA reads as TGTGCCAGTAGTATCTACGGGGGGCGGACTGAAGCTTTCTTT. It yields the protein CASSIYGGRTEAFF. Full variable domain (rest looked up from reference TRBV19 and TRBJ1-1): DGGITQSPKYLFRKEGQNVTLSCEQNLNHDAMYWYRQDPGQGLRLIYYSQIVNDFQKGDIAEGYSVSREKKESFPLTVTSAQKNPTAFYLCASSIYGGRTEAFFGQGTRLTVV.

V usage is TRBV15 and J usage is TRBJ2-6; the D is unclear. There are 15 residues in the CDR3. The germline V and J ends were trimmed by 3 bases and 0 bases, with 6 bases remaining between them. The germline gives CDR1 LNHNV, CDR2 YYDKDF (reference sequence). The CDR3 loop is CATSSGGSGANVLTF. The CDR3 coding sequence is TGTGCCACCAGCAGCGGCGGCTCTGGGGCCAACGTCCTGACTTTC.

The V and J genes are TRBV4-3 and TRBJ1-5; 7 positions agree with TRBD1. Germline V CDR1 and CDR2: LGHNA, YSLEER. After removal of 4 bases from V and 6 bases from J, the junction contained 3 bases not matched to a gene. This CDR3 spans 13 amino acids. The DNA of the CDR3 is TGCGCCAGCAGCCCCGACAGGGTTCAGCCCCAGCATTTT. Its protein is CASSPDRVQPQHF.

The J gene is TRBJ2-3, the V gene TRBV18; D is unresolved. V was cut by 6 bases and J by 3 bases, with 4 bases left in between. Germline V gene lookup returns CDR1 KGHSH and CDR2 LQKENI. The length of the CDR3 is 11 residues. DNA for the CDR3: TGTGCCAGCTCTCGGACAGATACGCAGTATTTT. Its protein is CASSRTDTQYF. The full variable domain, in which reference TRBV18 and TRBJ2-3 provide the parts outside the CDR3, is NAGVMQNPRHLVRRRGQEARLRCSPMKGHSHVYWYRQLPEEGLKFMVYLQKENIIDESGMPKERFSAEFPKEGPSILRIQQVVRGDSAAYFCASSRTDTQYFGPGTRLTVL.

V is TRBV4-1 and J is TRBJ1-5, with TRBD1 as a possible D gene (6 bases). The germline V gene encodes CDR1 MGHRA and CDR2 YSYEKL. The CDR3 contains 15 residues. Trimming cost V 5 bases and J 0 bases, with 11 bases left between them. CDR3 bases: TGCGCCAGCAGCGGGGGACACGATAGCAATCAGCCCCAGCATTTT. Amino acid sequence: CASSGGHDSNQPQHF.

CDR3 in DNA: TGTGCCAGCAGCGTTGGCCCTAGCGGGCCGAGCTCCTACGAGCAGTACTTC. Its protein product is CASSVGPSGPSSYEQYF. The gene calls are TRBV9 and TRBJ2-7; 8 nucleotides agree with TRBD2. V shed 2 bases, J shed 0 bases, and the junction held 10 bases outside the gene matches. The CDR3 is 17 amino acids. The V gene's germline CDR1 is SGDLS and CDR2 YYNGEE.

The J gene is TRBJ2-5, the V gene TRBV6-6; D uncertain. V lost 7 bases to trimming and J lost 5 bases, with 14 bases between them. The CDR3 is 13 amino acids. The germline V gene has CDR1 MNHNY and CDR2 SVGAGI (reference sequence). CDR3 sequence: CASTFQARETQYF. For the CDR3, the DNA is TGTGCCAGCACCTTCCAAGCGCGGGAGACCCAGTACTTC.